This TCR beta chain was retrieved from a study of blood T cells in healthy people across ages. Next came a second PCR, run for about 6 to 12 cycles, which used a sample-barcoded 5' primer along with a J-beta primer mix. Using its own MiXCR run on the 5' RACE reads, TCRdb lists one record per CDR3 protein. The table records roughly 1,000,000 distinct CDR3 sequences, roughly a quarter of them present only once. CDR3 length: 14 amino acids. Between the trimmed V and J ends, which lost 2 bases and 8 bases, there was a span of 13 bases. Germline V lookup: CDR1 SGHDT, CDR2 YYEEEE. The sample was also linked to a second study, of T cells of mothers and their children.

The V gene is TRBV5-6, the J gene TRBJ1-4; D call uncertain. The material sequenced was blood. The TCR sequence derives from a girl aged 2-10 years in good health. CDR3: CASSLSGLGEKLFF. CDR3 nucleotides: TGTGCCAGCAGCTTATCGGGCTTAGGGGAAAAACTGTTTTTT.